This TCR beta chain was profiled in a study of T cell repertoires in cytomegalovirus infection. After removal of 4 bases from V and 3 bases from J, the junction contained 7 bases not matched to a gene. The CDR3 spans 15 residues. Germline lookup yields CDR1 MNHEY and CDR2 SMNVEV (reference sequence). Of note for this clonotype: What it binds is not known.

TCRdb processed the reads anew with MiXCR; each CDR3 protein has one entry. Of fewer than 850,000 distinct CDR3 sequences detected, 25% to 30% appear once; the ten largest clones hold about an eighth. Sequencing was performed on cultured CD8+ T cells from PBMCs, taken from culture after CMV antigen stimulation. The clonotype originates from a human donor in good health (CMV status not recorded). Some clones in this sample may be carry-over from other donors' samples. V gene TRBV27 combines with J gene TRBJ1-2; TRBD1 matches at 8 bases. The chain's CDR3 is CASSSSRDRHYGYTF. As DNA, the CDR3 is TGTGCCAGCAGTTCCTCCCGGGACAGGCACTATGGCTACACCTTC.